These T cell receptor beta chains were read from a single sample in a study of T-cell reconstitution after alpha-beta-depleted transplantation in children. TCRdb itself ran the PCR reads through MiXCR, one entry per CDR3 protein. Among around 240,000 distinct CDR3 sequences listed, about 8.8% were seen once. This sample comprised PBMCs from the stem cell graft donor, obtained from the stem cell graft. Every receptor here comes from a human donor who donated a stem cell graft to a child with SCID. Each CDR3 is given with its conserved first and last residue. The D gene is left open where the match is weak. Not all rows give a size; the values are once, few, many and, for expanded clones, a class.

size: -; J: TRBJ1-3; V: TRBV4-2; D: -; CDR3: CASSQDRQSSGNTIYF; DNA: TGTGCCAGCAGCCAAGACCGCCAGAGCTCTGGAAACACCATATATTTT
size: many; J: TRBJ1-1; V: TRBV25-1; D: TRBD1; CDR3: CASRGQGTKNTEAFF; DNA: TGTGCCAGCAGAGGACAGGGGACTAAGAACACTGAAGCTTTCTTT
size: many; J: TRBJ1-6; V: TRBV7-9; D: -; CDR3: CASSLSGENSPLHF; DNA: TGTGCCAGCAGCTTATCAGGAGAGAATTCACCCCTCCACTTT
size: many; J: TRBJ1-1; V: TRBV4-2; D: TRBD1; CDR3: CASSQEGRGLRNTEAFF; DNA: TGTGCCAGCAGCCAAGAAGGCAGGGGGCTACGTAACACTGAAGCTTTCTTT
size: -; J: TRBJ1-2; V: TRBV4-1; D: -; CDR3: CASSHGDRNTF; DNA: TGCGCCAGCAGCCACGGGGATAGGAACACCTTC
size: many; J: TRBJ1-1; V: TRBV7-9; D: -; CDR3: CASSLFGGRGTEAFF; DNA: TGTGCCAGCAGCTTATTTGGGGGGCGCGGCACTGAAGCTTTCTTT
size: many; J: TRBJ2-1; V: TRBV5-1; D: -; CDR3: CASSLGGGTDNEQFF; DNA: TGCGCCAGCAGCTTGGGAGGCGGGACAGACAATGAGCAGTTCTTC
size: many; J: TRBJ1-2; V: TRBV5-1; D: -; CDR3: CASSLEGPQGGYTF; DNA: TGCGCCAGCAGCCTAGAGGGACCGCAAGGGGGCTACACCTTC
size: few; J: TRBJ1-1; V: TRBV19; D: -; CDR3: CASTPLGAMDTEAFF; DNA: TGTGCCAGTACTCCTCTGGGGGCGATGGACACTGAAGCTTTCTTT
size: many; J: TRBJ1-6; V: TRBV25-1; D: -; CDR3: CASSEYKGGRNSPLHF; DNA: TGTGCCAGCAGTGAATATAAGGGAGGGAGGAATTCACCCCTCCACTTT
size: many; J: TRBJ2-2; V: TRBV12-3/TRBV12-4; D: -; CDR3: CASSFTVGELFF; DNA: TGTGCCAGCAGTTTTACAGTCGGGGAGCTGTTTTTT
size: many; J: TRBJ2-7; V: TRBV5-1; D: -; CDR3: CASSLWGTSSYEQYF; DNA: TGCGCCAGCAGCTTGTGGGGGACATCCTCCTACGAGCAGTACTTC
size: -; J: TRBJ1-5; V: TRBV6-1; D: -; CDR3: CASSEAGYNQPQHF; DNA: TGTGCCAGCAGTGAAGCAGGATACAATCAGCCCCAGCATTTT
size: many; J: TRBJ1-2; V: TRBV20-1; D: TRBD1; CDR3: CSASGTVVSDYGYTF; DNA: TGCAGTGCTTCCGGGACAGTGGTCTCGGACTATGGCTACACCTTC
size: many; J: TRBJ2-2; V: TRBV3-1; D: -; CDR3: CASNHLQFGELFF; DNA: TGTGCCAGCAACCACCTCCAGTTCGGGGAGCTGTTTTTT
size: many; J: TRBJ1-1; V: TRBV5-1; D: TRBD1; CDR3: CASSSGQGMDTEAFF; DNA: TGCGCCAGCAGCTCCGGACAGGGTATGGACACTGAAGCTTTCTTT
size: -; J: TRBJ1-5; V: TRBV2; D: -; CDR3: CASSYSTGYSNQPQHF; DNA: TGTGCCAGCAGCTATTCCACAGGGTATAGCAATCAGCCCCAGCATTTT
size: many; J: TRBJ1-1; V: TRBV7-2; D: -; CDR3: CASSLGVANTEAFF; DNA: TGTGCCAGCAGCTTAGGGGTGGCGAACACTGAAGCTTTCTTT
size: many; J: TRBJ2-3; V: TRBV9; D: -; CDR3: CASSGFDTDTQYF; DNA: TGTGCCAGCAGCGGATTCGACACAGATACGCAGTATTTT
size: many; J: TRBJ2-1; V: TRBV12-3/TRBV12-4; D: -; CDR3: CASSLTVASEQFF; DNA: TGTGCCAGCAGTTTAACGGTTGCCAGTGAGCAGTTCTTC
size: few; J: TRBJ2-6; V: TRBV20-1; D: TRBD1; CDR3: CSAETTGGLRGANVLTF; DNA: TGCAGTGCGGAGACGACAGGGGGCTTGCGTGGGGCCAACGTCCTGACTTTC
size: many; J: TRBJ2-2; V: TRBV11-1; D: -; CDR3: CASSLARDLPTSGFGELFF; DNA: TGTGCCAGCAGCTTAGCGAGAGACCTTCCGACGTCGGGTTTCGGGGAGCTGTTTTTT
size: few; J: TRBJ1-2; V: TRBV7-2; D: -; CDR3: CASTRTGTSGGYTF; DNA: TGTGCCAGCACGCGGACGGGAACCTCGGGCGGCTACACCTTC
size: -; J: TRBJ2-3; V: TRBV29-1; D: TRBD1; CDR3: CSADRGGTDTQYF; DNA: TGCAGCGCGGACAGGGGAGGAACAGATACGCAGTATTTT
size: many; J: TRBJ1-6; V: TRBV4-2; D: TRBD1; CDR3: CASSLGQYNSPLHF; DNA: TGTGCCAGCAGCCTGGGACAGTATAATTCACCCCTCCACTTT
size: many; J: TRBJ2-2; V: TRBV12-3/TRBV12-4; D: -; CDR3: CASRTTGELFF; DNA: TGTGCCAGCAGGACTACCGGGGAGCTGTTTTTT
size: many; J: TRBJ2-2; V: TRBV6-1; D: -; CDR3: CASSVEGANTGELFF; DNA: TGTGCCAGCAGTGTCGAAGGAGCGAACACCGGGGAGCTGTTTTTT
size: many; J: TRBJ2-5; V: TRBV20-1; D: -; CDR3: CSASRPGAVTQYF; DNA: TGCAGTGCTAGTAGGCCGGGGGCGGTGACCCAGTACTTC
size: many; J: TRBJ2-1; V: TRBV5-1; D: -; CDR3: CASSFPLAQTYNEQFF; DNA: TGCGCCAGCAGCTTTCCGCTAGCGCAAACCTACAATGAGCAGTTCTTC
size: many; J: TRBJ2-7; V: TRBV7-2; D: -; CDR3: CASSLMAQLAYEQYF; DNA: TGTGCCAGCAGCTTAATGGCTCAACTCGCCTACGAGCAGTACTTC
size: many; J: TRBJ2-7; V: TRBV20-1; D: -; CDR3: CSAYTSIGGSYEQYF; DNA: TGCAGTGCGTATACTTCGATTGGGGGTTCCTACGAGCAGTACTTC
size: many; J: TRBJ2-3; V: TRBV6-5; D: -; CDR3: CATMNADTQYF; DNA: TGTGCCACCATGAATGCAGATACGCAGTATTTT
size: many; J: TRBJ2-7; V: TRBV5-1; D: TRBD1; CDR3: CASSLETGPSYEQYF; DNA: TGCGCCAGCAGCTTGGAGACAGGGCCCTCCTACGAGCAGTACTTC
size: many; J: TRBJ2-1; V: TRBV5-1; D: -; CDR3: CASTLQGSSSYNEQFF; DNA: TGCGCCAGCACCTTGCAGGGGTCCAGCTCCTACAATGAGCAGTTCTTC
size: many; J: TRBJ1-1; V: TRBV7-9; D: -; CDR3: CASSLRTRAEAFF; DNA: TGTGCCAGCAGCCTCCGAACCAGGGCTGAAGCTTTCTTT
size: many; J: TRBJ2-2; V: TRBV15; D: -; CDR3: CATQDRNTGELFF; DNA: TGTGCCACCCAAGACAGGAACACCGGGGAGCTGTTTTTT
size: many; J: TRBJ2-7; V: TRBV20-1; D: -; CDR3: CSARDHRYYEQYF; DNA: TGCAGTGCTAGAGATCACAGATACTACGAGCAGTACTTC
size: many; J: TRBJ2-4; V: TRBV29-1; D: TRBD1; CDR3: CSVGQGIAKNIQYF; DNA: TGCAGCGTAGGACAGGGGATAGCCAAAAACATTCAGTACTTC
size: -; J: TRBJ2-1; V: TRBV20-1; D: -; CDR3: CSASLPRVLYNEQFF; DNA: TGCAGTGCCAGCCTCCCCCGGGTCTTATACAATGAGCAGTTCTTC
size: many; J: TRBJ1-6; V: TRBV6-6; D: -; CDR3: CASKYGNSPLHF; DNA: TGTGCCAGCAAATATGGGAATTCACCCCTCCACTTT
size: many; J: TRBJ2-1; V: TRBV19; D: -; CDR3: CASSTGHDEQFF; DNA: TGTGCCAGTAGTACGGGACATGATGAGCAGTTCTTC
size: few; J: TRBJ2-7; V: TRBV4-2; D: TRBD2; CDR3: CASSQTLTSRPYRSSYEQYF; DNA: TGTGCCAGCAGCCAAACCTTGACTAGCCGACCGTATAGGAGCTCCTACGAGCAGTACTTC
size: many; J: TRBJ1-1; V: TRBV4-3; D: -; CDR3: CASSLEWSHNTEAFF; DNA: TGCGCCAGCAGCCTTGAATGGAGCCATAACACTGAAGCTTTCTTT
size: many; J: TRBJ1-1; V: TRBV12-3/TRBV12-4; D: TRBD1; CDR3: CASSRDRGTEAFF; DNA: TGTGCCAGCAGCCGGGACAGGGGAACTGAAGCTTTCTTT
size: many; J: TRBJ1-1; V: TRBV20-1; D: -; CDR3: CSASAGGTEAFF; DNA: TGCAGTGCAAGCGCTGGCGGGACTGAAGCTTTCTTT
size: many; J: TRBJ2-7; V: TRBV20-1; D: -; CDR3: CSARYKVWDEQYF; DNA: TGCAGTGCTAGATATAAGGTTTGGGACGAGCAGTACTTC
size: many; J: TRBJ2-2; V: TRBV6-2/TRBV6-3; D: -; CDR3: CASSYSGGLPTGELFF; DNA: TGTGCCAGCAGTTACTCGGGCGGGCTCCCCACTGGGGAGCTGTTTTTT